This T cell receptor (beta chain) is from a study of identical twins (dated by TCRdb to the mid-2010s). Regarding the complete study: To test whether fetal clonotypes persist, this study deep-sequenced TCR alpha and beta repertoires from monozygotic twins, from unrelated adults of various ages, and from cord blood. Replicate twin experiments were performed at different times using different library preparation protocols to rule out contamination. Here is what the overall study found, with its caveats: Invariant T cells such as MAIT and iNKT could partly confound zero-insertion analyses, although diverse VJ usage argued against such confounding for most clonotypes. Out-of-frame TCR alpha sequences shared between twins showed an excess of low generation-probability sequences compared with coincidental sharing between unrelated individuals. Because the same donors could not be followed over many years, the conclusions relied on cross-sectional statistical analysis. Abundant cord blood beta clonotypes carried fewer insertions; young adult naive repertoires showed a weaker similar trend, while memory repertoires showed none. In monozygotic twins, out-of-frame TCR alpha sharing was systematically underestimated by recombination models, although the models agreed with sharing between unrelated individuals. The excess sharing between twins in beta out-of-frame sequences was weaker because fewer shared sequences reduced the signal-to-noise ratio.

All donors were healthy Caucasians. The twin cohort comprised three pairs of female monozygotic twins, all aged roughly 18 to 30 years. Peripheral blood mononuclear cells were used as the source from which RNA for TCR libraries was isolated. Inclusive of the bounding cysteine and phenylalanine, the CDR3 is 14 residues long. Of all the DNA, just the CDR3 is kept, 42 bases in frame from base 1. Per the germline V gene, SGDLS is the CDR1 and YYNGEE is the CDR2. V ends up 2 bases short and J 6 bases short, with an unmatched junction base count of 5. Library construction relied on 5' RACE. The run used an Illumina HiSeq 2000. A universal primer binding site was introduced by template switching, and a unique molecular identifier was present in the final cDNA, enabling accurate counting of TCR cDNA molecules. First-strand cDNA for TCR alpha and beta chains was synthesized from specific primers in the conserved constant-segment region. To control for contamination, every cDNA library carried two barcodes: a SMART-Mk sample barcode plus Illumina barcodes. Two successive PCR steps introduced TruSeq adapter sequences along with Illumina sample barcodes. TCR alpha and beta cDNA libraries were sequenced on the Illumina HiSeq platform with custom primers. In the original analysis: MiGEC processed the raw reads to extract unique molecular identifiers, while MiXCR was used to determine the CDR3 positions. For each individual, recombination models were inferred using an EM algorithm with the repgenHMM and IGoR tools. Shared clonotypes were analyzed with the tcR package in R, and sharing was normalized by the product of cloneset sizes. To study raw recombination free of thymic and clonal selection effects, out-of-frame nonproductive sequences were analyzed. TCRdb trimmed the raw reads at Q25, called clones with MiXCR and kept productive beta chains. A single entry per CDR3 protein holds the most common genes and DNA from its merged rows. The V and J calls come from TCRdb's annotation, not from the publication. The sample yields more than 600,000 distinct CDR3 sequences; 15% to 20% were counted once. The ten top clones hold around 12% of the sample.

Only a few counts were recorded for this clonotype. Its antigen is unknown. Within one base of it there is no much larger clone, and no base qualities were kept. These data also formed part of another study, on T cells expressing NK-cell markers. As that second study puts it: Three sorted T-cell subsets (CD3+CD56+NKG2C+, CD3+CD56+NKG2C- and CD3+CD56-NKG2C+) from under ten donors had their TCR beta-chain repertoires profiled. Among the eight sequenced donors, seven were HCMV-seropositive and one was HCMV-seronegative. In several experiments an anti-gammadeltaTCR antibody was added to restrict sorting to alphabetaTCR-expressing T cells. In over five donors, the dominant CD3+CD56+NKG2C+ clonotypes were found to rank among the top 10 CD8+ clonotypes and to make up about 1.0-7.5% of CD8+ T cells. Those dominant clonotypes were again the most abundant among CD3+CD56-NKG2C+ cells in a few donors, at about 25-65%. Whether the expanded NKG2C-expressing T cell clones were specific for HCMV antigens was left unclear. The study sequenced eight donors, all healthy volunteers chosen at random: three men and five women. To determine HCMV serostatus, a commercial ELISA kit was used to detect HCMV-specific IgG in serum. For a handful of donors, unsorted PBMC were also used to sequence bulk peripheral blood T-cell repertoires. MIGEC was used to demultiplex reads and group the reads by UMI, and MiTCR was used to assemble and quantify clonotypes. Only TCR cDNA sequences supported by at least two reads were kept to exclude erroneous sequences. The tcR package was used for downstream repertoire analysis, and clonotypes were matched between fractions using CDR3 nucleotide sequence together with V segment. VDJmatch was used to annotate antigen specificity against VDJdb, with one amino acid substitution in CDR3 allowed.

The V and J genes are TRBV9 and TRBJ2-3, and TRBD2 aligns with 8 junction nucleotides. The sequence was collected from a woman in her late teens or twenties in good health. Sequenced input: PBMCs. The CDR3 corresponds to CASSVRGRSDTQYF. In nucleotides, the sequence is TGTGCCAGCAGCGTTCGCGGGAGGAGTGATACGCAGTATTTT. With the portions outside the CDR3 filled from the reference TRBV9 and TRBJ2-3 genes, the complete variable region becomes DSGVTQTPKHLITATGQRVTLRCSPRSGDLSVYWYQQSLDQGLQFLIQYYNGEERAKGNILERFSAQQFPDLHSELNLSSLELGDSALYFCASSVRGRSDTQYFGPGTRLTVL.